This TCR beta chain was recovered during a study of T cells in Graves' hyperthyroidism and ophthalmopathy. RNA transcripts were the template for amplifying TCR beta CDR3 regions. HTBI primers drove first-round RT-PCR of the TCR CDR3. TCRdb itself ran the multiplex PCR reads through MiXCR, one entry per CDR3 protein. The sample consists of around 500,000 distinct CDR3 sequences, about 15% of them appearing once. In its sample, this clonotype was seen a few times. The antigen remains undetermined. The study, taken as a whole, reports: Ophthalmopathy and stable hyperthyroidism were told apart by a 13 V-J model.

CDR1 is SNHLY and CDR2 is FYNNEI in the germline V gene. V shed 5 bases, J shed 7 bases, and the junction held 3 bases outside the gene matches. This CDR3 has 13 residues. This chain uses TRBV2 with TRBJ1-5, with 9 bases aligning to TRBD1. The receptor was derived from a woman aged 25-40 years with Graves' ophthalmopathy. The sample was blood. The CDR3 region is CASSRDRAQPQHF. CDR3 nucleotides: TGTGCCAGCAGTCGGGACAGGGCCCAGCCCCAGCATTTT. Supplemented by reference TRBV2 and TRBJ1-5, the full variable domain reads EPEVTQTPSHQVTQMGQEVILRCVPISNHLYFYWYRQILGQKVEFLVSFYNNEISEKSEIFDDQFSVERPDGSNFTLKIRSTKLEDSAMYFCASSRDRAQPQHFGDGTRLSIL.